The clone carrying this TCR beta chain has a single count. Other nucleotide sequences in the sample specify the same CDR3. The sample is drawn from a study of blood T cell repertoires in COVID-19. How the authors handled the data: Reference gene primer amplification gave estimated nucleated cell counts. The method was immunoSEQ multiplex PCR; TCRdb's version includes in-frame clones alone and lacks a portion of them. For V, J and clone size, that table is used; D and trimming come from the DNA. The sample holds roughly 400,000 clones, 88% seen once. The sequence was collected from a middle-aged woman with acute COVID-19. Sequencing was carried out using PBMCs or T cells enriched from blood (not recorded which).

The CDR3 DNA sequence: TGTGCCAGCAGTGTGTTGGGACAGGGGGCCTCCGGGGAGCTGTTTTTT. This codes for CASSVLGQGASGELFF. The rearrangement joins TRBV2 to TRBJ2-2; 12 nucleotides line up with TRBD1. This CDR3 contains 16 residues. Trimming took 4 bases from V and 6 from J; bases not matched to a gene: 6. Germline CDR1 SNHLY, CDR2 FYNNEI. Combining the CDR3 with reference TRBV2 and TRBJ2-2 gives the whole variable domain EPEVTQTPSHQVTQMGQEVILRCVPISNHLYFYWYRQILGQKVEFLVSFYNNEISEKSEIFDDQFSVERPDGSNFTLKIRSTKLEDSAMYFCASSVLGQGASGELFFGEGSRLTVL.